The 5 T cell receptor beta chains listed next were all sequenced from one sample in a study of control samples from healthy donors and cancer patients. This table comes from immunoSEQ multiplex PCR, and its TCRdb copy is limited to in-frame clones, with some not included. The table shows tens of thousands of clones, with roughly 83% occurring only once. Sequenced input: blood. These receptors were collected from a man aged 55 to 69 in good health.

This clone was picked up one time. V usage is TRBV13 and J usage is TRBJ2-7; weak D call: TRBD1 (6 bases). The CDR3 runs 15 residues. Germline-derived CDR1 and CDR2 are PRHDT and FYEKMQ (reference sequence). The V end lost 4 bases, the J end lost 3 bases, and 16 bases lay between the germline ends. CDR3 amino acids: CASSSGWGRNYEQYF. The DNA of the CDR3 is TGTGCCAGCAGCTCCGGGTGGGGGCGAAACTACGAGCAGTACTTC.

As for this clone: In the same sample, other DNA sequences code for this CDR3. V usage is TRBV7-3 and J usage is TRBJ2-7; D ambiguous. CDR1 is SGHTA, CDR2 FQGTGA, per germline. There are 13 residues in the CDR3. V dropped 2 bases and J dropped 2 bases, with 7 bases sitting between them. CDR3 DNA: TGTGCCAGCAGCTTAGGAAGAACCTACGAGCAGTACTTC. Its translation is CASSLGRTYEQYF.

The rearrangement uses TRBV5-1 and TRBJ2-2, with D maybe TRBD1 (5 bases). V was cut by 5 bases and J by 4 bases, with 12 bases left in between. The CDR3 totals 14 residues. Germline loops: CDR1 SGHRS, CDR2 YFSETQ. This CDR3 reads CASSLTVPTGELFF. The CDR3 DNA is TGCGCCAGCAGTTTGACAGTCCCCACCGGGGAGCTGTTTTTT.

The chain joins TRBV7-2 to TRBJ1-1; 11 nucleotides match TRBD1. The CDR3 totals 16 residues. CDR1 is SGHTA, CDR2 FQGNSA, per germline. V lost 5 bases to trimming and J lost 5 bases; unmatched junction nucleotides: 10. The CDR3 sequence is CASSIGQGATGTEAFF. The CDR3 coding sequence is TGTGCCAGCAGCATTGGACAGGGGGCGACGGGAACTGAAGCTTTCTTT.

V usage is TRBV24-1 and J usage is TRBJ2-4; maybe TRBD2 (6 bases). Germline CDR1 is KGHDR and CDR2 is SFDVKD. The CDR3 is 15 residues long. V lost 4 bases, J lost 8 bases, and 17 bases lay in between. The CDR3 is CATSESTGGSDIQYF. The CDR3 DNA sequence: TGTGCCACCAGTGAATCTACCGGGGGAAGTGACATTCAGTACTTC.